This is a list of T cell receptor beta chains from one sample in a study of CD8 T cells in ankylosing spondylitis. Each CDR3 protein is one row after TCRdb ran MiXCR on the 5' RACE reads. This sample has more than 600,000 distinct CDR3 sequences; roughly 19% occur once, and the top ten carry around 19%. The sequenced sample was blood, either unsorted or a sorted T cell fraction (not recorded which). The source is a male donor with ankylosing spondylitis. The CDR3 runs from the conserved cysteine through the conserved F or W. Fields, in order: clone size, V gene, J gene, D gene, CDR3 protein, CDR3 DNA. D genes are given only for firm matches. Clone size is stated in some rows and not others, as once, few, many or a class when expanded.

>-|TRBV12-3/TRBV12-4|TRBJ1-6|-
CASIGDGYSPLHF
TGTGCCAGCATCGGGGACGGTTATTCACCCCTCCACTTT
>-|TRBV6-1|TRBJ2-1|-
CASSTGTPEEQFF
TGTGCCAGCAGCACCGGGACTCCCGAGGAGCAGTTCTTC
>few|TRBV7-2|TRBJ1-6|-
CASSSRDTASPLHF
TGTGCCAGCAGCTCCCGGGACACCGCTTCACCCCTCCACTTT
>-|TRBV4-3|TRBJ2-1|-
CASSQGNINSEQFF
TGCGCCAGCAGCCAGGGGAATATCAATAGCGAGCAGTTCTTC
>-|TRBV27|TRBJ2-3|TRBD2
CASSFLGVAGPPDTQYF
TGTGCCAGCAGTTTCTTGGGCGTAGCGGGCCCACCAGATACGCAGTATTTT
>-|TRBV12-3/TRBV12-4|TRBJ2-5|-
CASSLLANQETQYF
TGTGCCAGCAGTCTTCTAGCGAACCAAGAGACCCAGTACTTC
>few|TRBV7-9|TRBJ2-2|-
CASSLPVLGITGELFF
TGTGCCAGCAGCTTACCCGTATTGGGCATCACCGGGGAGCTGTTTTTT
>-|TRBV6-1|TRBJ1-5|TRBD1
CASSADRGHQPQHF
TGTGCCAGCAGTGCGGACAGGGGACATCAGCCCCAGCATTTT
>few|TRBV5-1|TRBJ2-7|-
CASSRRGRWDEQYF
TGCGCCAGCAGCCGGAGGGGGAGGTGGGACGAGCAGTACTTC
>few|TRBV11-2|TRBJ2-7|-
CASSLGRTIYEQYF
TGTGCCAGCAGCTTGGGCAGGACGATCTACGAGCAGTACTTC
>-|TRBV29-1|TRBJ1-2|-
CSVPGHRGGYTF
TGCAGCGTACCGGGACACCGGGGTGGCTACACCTTC
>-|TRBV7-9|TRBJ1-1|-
CASSLRMDGGTEAFF
TGTGCCAGCAGCTTACGGATGGATGGGGGGACTGAAGCTTTCTTT
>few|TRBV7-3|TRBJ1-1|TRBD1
CASSPLTGVGAEAFF
TGTGCCAGCAGCCCTCTCACAGGGGTGGGGGCTGAAGCTTTCTTT
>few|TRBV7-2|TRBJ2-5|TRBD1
CASSRRTGVQETQYF
TGTGCCAGCAGCCGACGGACAGGGGTACAAGAGACCCAGTACTTC
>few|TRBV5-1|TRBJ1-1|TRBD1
CASTKGQGGTEAFF
TGCGCCAGCACGAAAGGACAGGGTGGCACTGAAGCTTTCTTT
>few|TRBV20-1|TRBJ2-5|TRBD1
CSAAGTGGKETQYF
TGCAGTGCTGCCGGGACAGGGGGCAAAGAGACCCAGTACTTC
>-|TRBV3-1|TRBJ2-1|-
CASSLGGLRGNEQFF
TGTGCCAGCAGCCTCGGGGGGCTGCGGGGCAATGAGCAGTTCTTC